A selection of T cell receptor beta chains follows, all from one sample in a study of cytomegalovirus exposure and HLA in healthy donors. Sequenced by immunoSEQ multiplex PCR; TCRdb stores in-frame clones only, minus some. The sample yields over 120,000 clones, approximately 92% seen once. Sequences were obtained from PBMCs. The receptors were sampled from a woman under 30 in good health and CMV-seropositive. Each CDR3 is given with its conserved first and last residue. The D gene is left open where the match is weak. Size is omitted from some rows. Given values are once, few, many or a class for expanded clones.

>NA|TRBV7-2|TRBJ2-5|NA
CASSLGSGETQYF
TGTGCCAGCAGCTTAGGTTCCGGTGAGACCCAGTACTTC
>NA|TRBV30|TRBJ1-5|once
CAWSVPAGVSNQPQHF
TGTGCCTGGAGTGTACCTGCGGGGGTTAGCAATCAGCCCCAGCATTTT
>NA|TRBV19|TRBJ1-1|NA
CASYDSQVGGGTEAFF
TGTGCCAGTTACGATTCCCAGGTGGGGGGAGGCACTGAAGCTTTCTTT
>NA|TRBV7-6|TRBJ2-4|NA
CASSSQAKNIQYF
TGTGCCAGCAGCTCCCAAGCCAAAAACATTCAGTACTTC
>NA|TRBV9|TRBJ1-5|once
CASSAQGYNQPQHF
TGTGCCAGCAGCGCACAGGGTTACAATCAGCCCCAGCATTTT
>NA|TRBV7-2|TRBJ1-2|NA
CASSLGGRDGYTF
TGTGCCAGCAGCTTAGGCGGGCGGGATGGCTACACCTTC
>NA|TRBV15|TRBJ2-6|NA
CATSSDSSGANVLTF
TGTGCCACCAGCAGCGACAGTTCTGGGGCCAACGTCCTGACTTTC
>TRBD1|TRBV5-4|TRBJ2-7|NA
CASSPKPGTGYYEQYF
TGTGCCAGCAGCCCCAAACCCGGGACAGGGTACTACGAGCAGTACTTC
>TRBD2|TRBV27|TRBJ2-2|NA
CASSLSAGGLYTGELFF
TGTGCCAGCAGTTTATCGGCGGGGGGCCTTTACACCGGGGAGCTGTTTTTT
>TRBD1|TRBV28|TRBJ1-1|NA
CASRLTGGTEAFF
TGTGCCAGCAGACTTACAGGGGGCACTGAAGCTTTCTTT
>TRBD1|TRBV10-1|TRBJ2-5|few
CASSRTGQGTETQYF
TGCGCCAGCAGTCGGACAGGGCAGGGTACGGAGACCCAGTACTTC
>TRBD2|TRBV9|TRBJ2-7|NA
CASSVGTWREEQYF
TGTGCCAGCAGCGTAGGGACTTGGCGGGAGGAGCAGTACTTC
>TRBD2|TRBV7-2|TRBJ2-1|NA
CASSLDGSGDNEQFF
TGTGCCAGCAGCTTAGACGGTAGCGGGGACAATGAGCAGTTCTTC
>TRBD1|TRBV6-1|TRBJ2-7|once
CASSHPGQYEQYF
TGTGCCAGCAGTCACCCGGGACAGTACGAGCAGTACTTC
>TRBD1|TRBV9|TRBJ2-5|NA
CASSVGAGGGETQYF
TGTGCCAGCAGCGTAGGCGCAGGGGGCGGAGAGACCCAGTACTTC
>TRBD2|TRBV27|TRBJ2-1|NA
CASRIRGGPYNEQFF
TGTGCCAGCAGAATTCGGGGGGGCCCCTACAATGAGCAGTTCTTC
>NA|TRBV4-1|TRBJ1-2|NA
CASSLPGIYGYTF
TGCGCCAGCAGCCTTCCAGGGATCTATGGCTACACCTTC
>TRBD1|TRBV7-2|TRBJ2-7|NA
CASSLGQGYYEQYF
TGTGCCAGCAGCTTAGGACAGGGCTACTACGAGCAGTACTTC
>NA|TRBV6-1|TRBJ1-5|NA
CASSEPGVFNQPQHF
TGTGCCAGCAGTGAACCGGGGGTTTTCAATCAGCCCCAGCATTTT
>NA|TRBV5-8|TRBJ2-1|NA
CASSLEGGNEQFF
TGTGCCAGCAGCTTGGAAGGGGGAAATGAGCAGTTCTTC
>NA|TRBV28|TRBJ2-5|NA
CASTIVGETQYF
TGTGCCAGCACTATAGTCGGGGAGACCCAGTACTTC
>NA|TRBV16|TRBJ1-2|few
CASSQSSGVYGYTF
TGTGCCAGCAGCCAATCGTCAGGCGTATATGGCTACACCTTC
>TRBD1|TRBV27|TRBJ1-5|once
CASSPGTGGHQPQHF
TGTGCCAGCAGTCCCGGGACAGGGGGACATCAGCCCCAGCATTTT
>NA|TRBV27|TRBJ2-7|NA
CASSHNEQYF
TGTGCCAGCAGTCACAACGAGCAGTACTTC
>TRBD1|TRBV11-1|TRBJ2-3|NA
CASSLDAGGGTDTQYF
TGTGCCAGCAGCTTAGATGCAGGGGGTGGGACAGATACGCAGTATTTT
>NA|TRBV27|TRBJ2-2|NA
CASSLEGRGELFF
TGTGCCAGCAGTTTAGAGGGTCGCGGGGAGCTGTTTTTT
>NA|TRBV2|TRBJ2-3|NA
CAWGDLTDTQYF
TGTGCCTGGGGGGACCTCACAGATACGCAGTATTTT
>NA|TRBV4-3|TRBJ2-5|NA
CASSQDQTGAGEETQYF
TGCGCCAGCAGCCAAGATCAGACAGGGGCGGGAGAGGAGACCCAGTACTTC
>NA|TRBV7-6|TRBJ2-3|NA
CASSFSGIDTDTQYF
TGTGCCAGCAGCTTTAGCGGTATAGACACAGATACGCAGTATTTT
>NA|TRBV19|TRBJ1-5|NA
CASSPPLLPQHF
TGTGCCAGTAGCCCCCCCCTACTGCCCCAGCATTTT
>NA|TRBV4-1|TRBJ2-5|NA
CASSQDPGGGETQYF
TGCGCCAGCAGCCAAGATCCGGGGGGCGGAGAGACCCAGTACTTC
>NA|TRBV28|TRBJ1-2|NA
CASGPYRGGPHYGYTF
TGTGCCAGCGGTCCATACCGCGGGGGCCCCCACTATGGCTACACCTTC
>TRBD1|TRBV6-5|TRBJ1-4|NA
CASSTLQGVDEKLFF
TGTGCCAGCAGTACACTACAGGGGGTCGATGAAAAACTGTTTTTT
>TRBD2|TRBV11-3|TRBJ2-1|NA
CASSPRGAGEYNEQFF
TGTGCCAGCAGCCCCCGAGGAGCGGGGGAGTACAATGAGCAGTTCTTC
>NA|TRBV11-2|TRBJ1-4|NA
CASSSMGATNEKLFF
TGTGCCAGCAGCTCTATGGGCGCAACTAATGAAAAACTGTTTTTT
>TRBD1|TRBV27|TRBJ1-5|NA
CASKNRGQPQHF
TGTGCCAGCAAAAACAGGGGACAGCCCCAGCATTTT
>NA|TRBV6-1|TRBJ1-2|NA
CASSEVQGGGYTF
TGTGCCAGCAGTGAAGTACAGGGTGGAGGCTACACCTTC
>NA|TRBV7-2|TRBJ2-7|NA
CASSLDGVLDEQYF
TGTGCCAGCAGCTTAGACGGGGTCTTGGACGAGCAGTACTTC
>TRBD2|TRBV19|TRBJ2-2|few
CASSMSSGGTGELFF
TGTGCCAGTAGTATGTCGAGCGGGGGGACCGGGGAGCTGTTTTTT
>NA|TRBV9|TRBJ2-3|NA
CASSVDLDTQYF
TGTGCCAGCAGCGTAGATCTAGATACGCAGTATTTT
>NA|TRBV28|TRBJ1-5|once
CASSLRFGRRDQPQHF
TGTGCCAGCAGTTTAAGGTTTGGGAGACGCGATCAGCCCCAGCATTTT
>TRBD2|TRBV6-4|TRBJ2-1|NA
CASSQAGGSYNEQFF
TGTGCCAGCAGCCAAGCGGGGGGGTCCTACAATGAGCAGTTCTTC
>TRBD1|TRBV15|TRBJ2-2|NA
CATSSGTGESEELFF
TGTGCCACCAGTTCCGGGACAGGGGAGTCAGAGGAGCTGTTTTTT
>NA|TRBV5-6|TRBJ1-1|NA
CASSFKSFTEAFF
TGTGCCAGCAGCTTTAAGAGCTTCACTGAAGCTTTCTTT
>TRBD1|TRBV29-1|TRBJ1-2|NA
CSIQGASYGYTF
TGCAGCATACAGGGGGCTTCCTATGGCTACACCTTC
>NA|TRBV5-4|TRBJ2-5|NA
CASSLPDGVGAQYF
TGTGCCAGCAGCTTACCTGACGGGGTCGGGGCCCAGTACTTC
>NA|TRBV2|TRBJ1-5|NA
CASKSGPSNQPQHF
TGTGCCAGCAAATCAGGTCCCTCCAATCAGCCCCAGCATTTT
>TRBD1|TRBV4-1|TRBJ1-4|NA
CASSQPGGVKLFF
TGCGCCAGCAGCCAACCAGGGGGCGTAAAACTGTTTTTT
>NA|TRBV27|TRBJ2-5|NA
CASSLHGQETQYF
TGTGCCAGCAGTTTACACGGCCAAGAGACCCAGTACTTC
>TRBD1|TRBV4-1|TRBJ2-3|NA
CASRAGTVVPDTQYF
TGCGCCAGCAGAGCCGGGACAGTCGTTCCAGATACGCAGTATTTT
>NA|TRBV2|TRBJ1-6|NA
CASSGSVTGTYNSPLHF
TGTGCCAGCAGTGGATCGGTCACAGGGACCTATAATTCACCCCTCCACTTT
>NA|TRBV2|TRBJ1-5|NA
CASSEGSRSYSNQPQHF
TGTGCCAGCAGTGAAGGGTCCAGGTCATATAGCAATCAGCCCCAGCATTTT
>NA|TRBV28|TRBJ1-2|NA
CASSLVVGYGYTF
TGTGCCAGCAGCCTAGTAGTCGGCTATGGCTACACCTTC
>TRBD2|TRBV5-1|TRBJ2-5|NA
CASSLTMAGREETQYF
TGCGCCAGCAGCTTAACCATGGCGGGGCGGGAGGAGACCCAGTACTTC
>TRBD2|TRBV7-8|TRBJ2-2|few
CASSGLAGDTGELFF
TGTGCCAGCAGCGGACTAGCGGGGGACACCGGGGAGCTGTTTTTT
>NA|TRBV4-2|TRBJ2-5|NA
CASSQERGRETQYF
TGTGCCAGCAGCCAAGAAAGGGGAAGGGAGACCCAGTACTTC
>NA|TRBV27|TRBJ2-7|NA
CASPGLRANEQYF
TGTGCCAGCCCGGGACTTAGGGCAAACGAGCAGTACTTC
>NA|TRBV6-5|TRBJ2-1|NA
CASSYGAGDEQFF
TGTGCCAGCAGTTACGGGGCAGGGGATGAGCAGTTCTTC